The next 13 T cell receptor beta chains were all read from a single sample in a study of CD8+ T cells in alopecia areata. This sample's treatment: oral pan-JAK inhibitor, 5-10 mg twice daily. Extracted RNA was reverse transcribed, and the resulting cDNA served as sequencing template. Using immunoSEQ multiplex PCR, the repertoire was profiled, and TCRdb retains in-frame clones only, with some absent. The sample lists 110,000 to 150,000 clones; roughly 54% were seen once. The sequencing here drew on CD8+ T cells sorted from blood, taken at week 4, from a patient treated with tofacitinib. The source is a human donor with alopecia areata.

This chain connects TRBV7-8 to TRBJ1-1; D is ambiguous. V gave up 1 base and J gave up 1 base, with 7 bases separating them. The germline V gene has CDR1 SGHVS and CDR2 FQNEAQ. The CDR3 extends over 14 amino acids. The CDR3: CASSLVEGNTEAFF. CDR3 bases: TGTGCCAGCAGCTTAGTGGAGGGGAACACTGAAGCTTTCTTT.

This chain uses TRBV10-3 with TRBJ1-2; possibly TRBD1 for D (6 bases). CDR3 length: 12 amino acids. The germline CDR1 and CDR2 sequences are ENHRY and SYGVKD. V was shortened by 11 bases and J by 6 bases, with 16 bases between the two germline ends. The CDR3 nucleotides are TGTGCCGGGGAGGGGGAATTGGATGGCTACACCTTC. Encoded protein: CAGEGELDGYTF.

The chain employs TRBV15 and TRBJ2-2; D gene ambiguous. This CDR3 spans 16 amino acids. Germline lookup yields CDR1 LNHNV and CDR2 YYDKDF (reference sequence). Trimming removed 3 bases from V and 3 bases from J, with 14 bases in between. CDR3 amino acids: CATSRAGAQDTGELFF. CDR3 bases: TGTGCCACCAGCAGGGCCGGAGCGCAGGACACCGGGGAGCTGTTTTTT.

J is TRBJ2-7 and V is TRBV27, with D possibly TRBD1 on 5 matching bases. Germline V gives CDR1 MNHEY, CDR2 SMNVEV (reference sequence). The ends were cut back, 6 bases at V and 9 bases at J, with 30 bases in the middle. The CDR3 extends over 17 amino acids. CDR3 in amino acids: CASSPSQGDSPTLGQYF. In DNA, the CDR3 is TGTGCCAGCAGCCCCAGTCAAGGAGACAGTCCGACCCTCGGGCAGTACTTC.

V is TRBV11-2 and J is TRBJ1-1, with TRBD1 matching 10 bases. CDR3 size: 15 residues. V was clipped by 1 base and J by 6 bases; unmatched bases: 5. Germline V lookup: CDR1 SGHAT, CDR2 FQNNGV. The CDR3 nucleotides read TGTGCCAGCAGCTTAGGGACAGGGGGATTCTCTGAAGCTTTCTTT. It codes for CASSLGTGGFSEAFF.

This clone was counted between two and nine times. This chain links TRBV23-1 with TRBJ1-5; no reliable D call. TRBV23-1 is an open reading frame, and its role is uncertain. V was shortened by 0 bases and J by 7 bases, with 10 bases between the two germline ends. This CDR3 is built from 14 residues. CDR3 region: CASSQSRVMQPQHF. In DNA form, the CDR3 reads TGCGCCAGCAGTCAATCCCGGGTGATGCAGCCCCAGCATTTT.

Comment on this clone: Since no conserved phenylalanine or tryptophan closes the CDR3, a read error is the likely cause. The CDR3 protein is CSAPLEGWNTDTQYL. The DNA of the CDR3 is TGCAGCGCCCCCCTCGAGGGCTGGAACACAGATACGCAGTATCTT. The chain combines TRBV29-1 with TRBJ2-3, with D tentatively TRBD2 (5 bases). With 7 bases removed from V and 2 bases from J, the gap between germline ends came to 19 bases. This CDR3 is built from 15 residues. CDR1 is SQVTM and CDR2 is ANQGSEA in the germline V gene.

In nucleotides, the CDR3 is TGTGCCAGCAGCCGCCTAGGGACAGGGGAGAGCACAGATACGCAGTATTTT. Amino acid sequence: CASSRLGTGESTDTQYF. This chain joins TRBV11-2 and TRBJ2-3; 10 bases align to TRBD1. The CDR3 totals 17 residues. Germline V gene sequence: CDR1 SGHAT, CDR2 FQNNGV. V shed 5 bases, J shed 0 bases, and the junction held 8 bases outside the gene matches. The complete variable domain, with remaining parts taken from reference TRBV11-2 and TRBJ2-3, reads EAGVAQSPRYKIIEKRQSVAFWCNPISGHATLYWYQQILGQGPKLLIQFQNNGVVDDSQLPKDRFSAERLKGVDSTLKIQPAKLEDSAVYLCASSRLGTGESTDTQYFGPGTRLTVL.

This clone was counted a few times. J is TRBJ1-2 and V is TRBV7-9, with 8 positions matching TRBD1. This CDR3 spans 14 amino acids. Trimming cost V 5 bases and J 6 bases; bases outside gene matches: 8. Germline V gene lookup returns CDR1 SEHNR and CDR2 FQNEAQ (reference sequence). In DNA form, the CDR3 reads TGTGCCAGCAGCGCGGACAGGGAACTTCATGGCTACACCTTC. Residues: CASSADRELHGYTF. Using reference TRBV7-9 and TRBJ1-2 for the parts outside the CDR3, the full variable domain is DTGVSQNPRHKITKRGQNVTFRCDPISEHNRLYWYRQTLGQGPEFLTYFQNEAQLEKSRLLSDRFSAERPKGSFSTLEIQRTEQGDSAMYLCASSADRELHGYTFGSGTRLTVV.

V is TRBV6-5 and J is TRBJ1-6, with a possible D match to TRBD1 (6 bases). This CDR3 region has 12 residues. Germline-derived CDR1 and CDR2 are MNHEY and SVGAGI. Trimming removed 3 bases at V and 13 bases at J, with 10 bases between. The chain's CDR3 is CASSYQGLPLHF. The CDR3 nucleotides read TGTGCCAGCAGTTATCAGGGGTTGCCCCTCCACTTT.

V gene TRBV29-1 combines with J gene TRBJ2-5; weak D call: TRBD1 (6 bases). The V and J ends lost 1 base and 3 bases respectively, with 6 bases between them. Germline CDR1 is SQVTM and CDR2 is ANQGSEA. CDR3 length equals 12 residues. CDR3: CSVEGTEETQYF. The CDR3 region has the DNA TGCAGCGTTGAAGGGACAGAAGAGACCCAGTACTTC.

The genes are TRBV27 and TRBJ2-5; possible D gene TRBD1, 5 bases. Germline CDR1 is MNHEY and CDR2 is SMNVEV (reference sequence). Trimming left V 1 base short and J 4 bases short, with 13 bases between. The CDR3 is 15 residues long. CDR3 nucleotide sequence: TGTGCCAGCAGTTTATTGGGGCGGCCAGGAGAGACCCAGTACTTC. Protein sequence: CASSLLGRPGETQYF.

The chain has TRBV6-6 and TRBJ2-7; D may be TRBD1 (5 bases). The length of the CDR3 is 14 residues. V lost 2 bases to trimming and J lost 3 bases, with 11 bases between them. The germline V gene has CDR1 MNHNY and CDR2 SVGAGI (reference sequence). The CDR3 reads CASSYRGESYEQYF. The CDR3 bases are TGTGCCAGCAGTTACAGGGGCGAGAGCTACGAGCAGTACTTC.